One TCR beta chain is described in this entry. The antigen remains undetermined. The data derive from a study of regulatory T cells in long-lasting Graves disease. The overall study: Over 5 years on antithyroid drugs plus positive TSH receptor antibodies marked Graves' disease as persistent. The study, taken as a whole, reports: Possibly, accuracy suffered from the small sample size. When disease was persistent, TRBV28, TRBJ1-2 and TRBJ2-5 were the favored segments.

Researchers made TCR beta libraries by using iRepertoire HTBI primers and running Arm-PCR on CDR3 regions. TCRdb itself ran the multiplex PCR reads through MiXCR, one entry per CDR3 protein. The sample holds a few hundred thousand distinct CDR3 sequences, 23% seen once. Time point here: persistent/refractory GD, antithyroid drugs over 5 years with positive TRAb. After RNA was extracted from PBMCs, the TCR library was made from it. J lost 3 bases, V lost 5 bases, and 4 bases had no gene match. This CDR3 contains 13 residues. Germline V gene data show CDR1 as ENHRY and CDR2 as SYGVKD. The J gene is TRBJ2-7, the V gene TRBV10-3; 7 positions agree with TRBD2. The TCR sequence derives from a female donor with Graves disease. The source was peripheral blood mononuclear cells (PBMCs), collected when the disease was refractory, from a patient treated with antithyroid drugs. The DNA of the CDR3 is TGTGCCATCAGTCCGGGACTAAACTACGAGCAGTACTTC. Amino acid sequence: CAISPGLNYEQYF.